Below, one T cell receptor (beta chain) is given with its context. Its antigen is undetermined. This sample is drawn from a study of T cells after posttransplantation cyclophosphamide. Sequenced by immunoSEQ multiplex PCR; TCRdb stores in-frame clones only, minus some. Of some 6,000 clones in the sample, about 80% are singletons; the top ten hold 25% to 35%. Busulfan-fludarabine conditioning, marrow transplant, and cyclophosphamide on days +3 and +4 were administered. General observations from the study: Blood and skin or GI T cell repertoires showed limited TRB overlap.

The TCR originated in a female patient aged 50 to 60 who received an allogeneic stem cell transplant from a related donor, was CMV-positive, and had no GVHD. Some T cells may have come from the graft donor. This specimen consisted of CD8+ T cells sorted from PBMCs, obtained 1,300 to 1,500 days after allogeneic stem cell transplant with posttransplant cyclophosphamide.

The CDR3 DNA reads as TGTGCCAGCAGCGTAGAGTTAGCGGTCTACAATGAGCAGTTCTTC. This translates into CASSVELAVYNEQFF. The chain is built from TRBV9 and TRBJ2-1, with D maybe TRBD2 (6 bases). Germline CDR1 and CDR2: SGDLS and YYNGEE. The V and J ends lost 0 bases and 3 bases respectively, with 10 bases between them. This CDR3 is built from 15 residues.